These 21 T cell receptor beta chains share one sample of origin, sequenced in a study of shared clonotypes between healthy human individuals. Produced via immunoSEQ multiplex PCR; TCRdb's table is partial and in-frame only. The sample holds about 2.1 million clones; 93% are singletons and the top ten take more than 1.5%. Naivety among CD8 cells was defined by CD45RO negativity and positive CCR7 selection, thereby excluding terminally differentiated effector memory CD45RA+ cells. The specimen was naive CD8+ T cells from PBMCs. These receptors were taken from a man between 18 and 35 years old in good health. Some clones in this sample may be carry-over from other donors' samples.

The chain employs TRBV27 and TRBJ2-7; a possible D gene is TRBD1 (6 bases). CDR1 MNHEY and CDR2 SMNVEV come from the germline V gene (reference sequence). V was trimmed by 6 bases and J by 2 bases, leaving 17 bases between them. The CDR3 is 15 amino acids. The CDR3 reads CASSRPTGYPYEQYF. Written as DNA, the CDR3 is TGTGCCAGCAGCCGCCCTACAGGGTACCCCTACGAGCAGTACTTC.

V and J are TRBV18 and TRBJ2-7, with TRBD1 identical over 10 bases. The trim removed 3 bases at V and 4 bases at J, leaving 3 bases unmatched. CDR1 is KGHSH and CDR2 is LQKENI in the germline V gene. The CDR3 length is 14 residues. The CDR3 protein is CASSPTGGEYEQYF. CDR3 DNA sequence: TGTGCCAGCTCACCGACAGGGGGCGAATACGAGCAGTACTTC.

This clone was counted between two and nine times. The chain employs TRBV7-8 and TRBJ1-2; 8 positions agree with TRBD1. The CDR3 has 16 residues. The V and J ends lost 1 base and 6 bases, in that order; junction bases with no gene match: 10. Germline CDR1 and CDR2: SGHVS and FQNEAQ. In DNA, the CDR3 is TGTGCCAGCAGCTTAGAACCCCGGACAGGGTGGAATGGCTACACCTTC. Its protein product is CASSLEPRTGWNGYTF.

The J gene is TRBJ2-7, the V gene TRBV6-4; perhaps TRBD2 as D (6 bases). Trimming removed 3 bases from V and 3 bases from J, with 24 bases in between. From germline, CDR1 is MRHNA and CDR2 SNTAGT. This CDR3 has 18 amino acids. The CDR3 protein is CASSDGGPTGRVFYEQYF. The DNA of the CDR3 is TGTGCCAGCAGTGATGGAGGGCCGACGGGTAGGGTTTTCTACGAGCAGTACTTC.

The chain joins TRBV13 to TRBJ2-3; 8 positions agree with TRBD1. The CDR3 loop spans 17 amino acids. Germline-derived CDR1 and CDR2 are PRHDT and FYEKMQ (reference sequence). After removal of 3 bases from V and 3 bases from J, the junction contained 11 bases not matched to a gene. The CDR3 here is CASSFGTGTSGTDTQYF. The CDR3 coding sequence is TGTGCCAGCAGCTTTGGGACAGGCACAAGTGGGACAGATACGCAGTATTTT.

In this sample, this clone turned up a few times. The CDR3 sequence is CASSGDRDMNTEAFF. In nucleotides, the CDR3 is TGTGCCAGCAGCGGGGACAGGGACATGAACACTGAAGCTTTCTTT. The rearrangement links TRBV9 to TRBJ1-1, with 9 bases fitting TRBD1. Germline values: CDR1 SGDLS, CDR2 YYNGEE. The CDR3 extends over 15 amino acids. The V and J ends lost 3 bases and 0 bases, in that order; junction bases with no gene match: 3.

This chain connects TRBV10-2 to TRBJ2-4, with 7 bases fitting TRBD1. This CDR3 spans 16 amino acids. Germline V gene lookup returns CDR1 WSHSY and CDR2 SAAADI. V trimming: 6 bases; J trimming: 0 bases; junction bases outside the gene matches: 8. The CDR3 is CASRAGTALAKNIQYF. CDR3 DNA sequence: TGCGCCAGCAGAGCCGGGACAGCGCTAGCCAAAAACATTCAGTACTTC.

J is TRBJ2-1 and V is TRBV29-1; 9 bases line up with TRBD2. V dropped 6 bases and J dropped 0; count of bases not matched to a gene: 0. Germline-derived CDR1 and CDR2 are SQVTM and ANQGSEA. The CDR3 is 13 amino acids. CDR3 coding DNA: TGCAGCGTACTAGCGGGCTCCTACAATGAGCAGTTCTTC. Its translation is CSVLAGSYNEQFF.

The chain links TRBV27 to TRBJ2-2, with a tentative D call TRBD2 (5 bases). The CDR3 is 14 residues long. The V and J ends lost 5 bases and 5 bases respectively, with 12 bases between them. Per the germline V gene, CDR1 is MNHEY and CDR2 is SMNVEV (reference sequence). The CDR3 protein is CASSRSGSTGELFF. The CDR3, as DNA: TGTGCCAGCAGTCGATCGGGGTCAACCGGGGAGCTGTTTTTT.

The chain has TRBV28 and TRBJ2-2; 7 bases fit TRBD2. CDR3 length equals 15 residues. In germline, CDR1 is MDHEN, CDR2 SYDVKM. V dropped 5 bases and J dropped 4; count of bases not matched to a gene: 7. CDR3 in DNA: TGTGCCAGCAGTCTGACTAGCCAACCCACCGGGGAGCTGTTTTTT. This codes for CASSLTSQPTGELFF.

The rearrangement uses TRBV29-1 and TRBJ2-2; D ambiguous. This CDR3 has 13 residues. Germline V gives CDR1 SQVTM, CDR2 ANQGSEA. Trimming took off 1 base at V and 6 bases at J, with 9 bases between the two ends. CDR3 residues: CSVEGETPGELFF. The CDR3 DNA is TGCAGCGTTGAAGGGGAAACTCCCGGGGAGCTGTTTTTT.

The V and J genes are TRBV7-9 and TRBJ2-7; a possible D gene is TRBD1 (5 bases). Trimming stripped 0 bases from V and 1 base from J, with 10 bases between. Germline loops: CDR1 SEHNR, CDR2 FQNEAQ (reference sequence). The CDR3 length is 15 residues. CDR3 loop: CASSLAAGFSYEQYF. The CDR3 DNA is TGTGCCAGCAGCTTAGCGGCAGGGTTTTCCTACGAGCAGTACTTC.

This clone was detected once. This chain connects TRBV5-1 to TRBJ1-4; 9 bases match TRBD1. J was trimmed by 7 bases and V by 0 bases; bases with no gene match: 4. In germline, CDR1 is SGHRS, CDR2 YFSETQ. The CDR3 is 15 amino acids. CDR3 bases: TGCGCCAGCAGCTTGGCGGGACAGGGTGGTGAAAAACTGTTTTTT. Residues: CASSLAGQGGEKLFF.

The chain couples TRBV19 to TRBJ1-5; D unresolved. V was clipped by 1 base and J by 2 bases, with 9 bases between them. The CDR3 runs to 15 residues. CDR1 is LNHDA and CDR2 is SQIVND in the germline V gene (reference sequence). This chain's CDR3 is CASSIGGWGNQPQHF. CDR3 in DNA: TGTGCCAGTAGTATAGGAGGGTGGGGCAATCAGCCCCAGCATTTT.

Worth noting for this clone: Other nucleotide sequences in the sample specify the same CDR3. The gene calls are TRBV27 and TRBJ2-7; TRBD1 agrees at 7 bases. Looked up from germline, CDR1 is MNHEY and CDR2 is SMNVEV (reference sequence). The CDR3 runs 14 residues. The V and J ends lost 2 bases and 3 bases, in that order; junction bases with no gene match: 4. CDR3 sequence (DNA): TGTGCCAGCAGTTTACGGCAGGGGGTCTACGAGCAGTACTTC. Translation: CASSLRQGVYEQYF.

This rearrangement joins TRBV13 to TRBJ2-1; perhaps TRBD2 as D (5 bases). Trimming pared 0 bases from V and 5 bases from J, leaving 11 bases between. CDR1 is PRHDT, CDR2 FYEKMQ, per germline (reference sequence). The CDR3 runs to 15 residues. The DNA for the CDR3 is TGTGCCAGCAGCTTAGGCCGAACTAGACACAATGAGCAGTTCTTC. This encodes CASSLGRTRHNEQFF.

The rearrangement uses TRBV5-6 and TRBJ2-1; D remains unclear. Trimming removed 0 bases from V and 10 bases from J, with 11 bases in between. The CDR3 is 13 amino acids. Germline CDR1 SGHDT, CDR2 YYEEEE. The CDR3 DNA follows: TGTGCCAGCAGCTTGGCACCACAAAACGAGCAGTTCTTC. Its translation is CASSLAPQNEQFF. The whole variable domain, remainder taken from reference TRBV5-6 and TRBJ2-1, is DAGVTQSPTHLIKTRGQQVTLRCSPKSGHDTVSWYQQALGQGPQFIFQYYEEEERQRGNFPDRFSGHQFPNYSSELNVNALLLGDSALYLCASSLAPQNEQFFGPGTRLTVL.

The CDR3, as DNA: TGTGCCAGCAGCTGGCTGCGGGGGGCTACCACCGGGGAGCTGTTTTTT. It yields the protein CASSWLRGATTGELFF. The chain carries TRBV11-2 and TRBJ2-2; TRBD2 matches at 8 bases. V lost 4 bases and J lost 4; bases outside the gene matches: 8. CDR3 size: 16 residues. Germline V gene data show CDR1 as SGHAT and CDR2 as FQNNGV.

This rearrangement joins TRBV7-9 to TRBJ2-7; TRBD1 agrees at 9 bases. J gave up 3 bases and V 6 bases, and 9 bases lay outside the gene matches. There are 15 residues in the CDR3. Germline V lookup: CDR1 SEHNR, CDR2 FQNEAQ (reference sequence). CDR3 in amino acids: CASRGEGQGNYEQYF. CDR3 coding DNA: TGTGCCAGCAGGGGTGAGGGACAGGGAAACTACGAGCAGTACTTC.

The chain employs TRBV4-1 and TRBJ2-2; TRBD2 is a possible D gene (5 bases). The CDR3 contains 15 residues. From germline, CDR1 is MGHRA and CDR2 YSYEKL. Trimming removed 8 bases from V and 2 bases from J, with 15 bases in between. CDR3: CASGSGWGNTGELFF. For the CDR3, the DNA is TGCGCCAGCGGCTCGGGGTGGGGAAACACCGGGGAGCTGTTTTTT.

CDR3 DNA sequence: TGCGCCAGCAGCTTGGGGACTCTTACTGAGCAGTTCTTC. This encodes CASSLGTLTEQFF. J is TRBJ2-1 and V is TRBV5-1, with D perhaps matching TRBD2 (5 bases). The CDR3 is made up of 13 amino acids. Trimming took 0 bases from V and 9 from J, leaving 10 bases between them. Per the germline V gene, CDR1 is SGHRS and CDR2 is YFSETQ.